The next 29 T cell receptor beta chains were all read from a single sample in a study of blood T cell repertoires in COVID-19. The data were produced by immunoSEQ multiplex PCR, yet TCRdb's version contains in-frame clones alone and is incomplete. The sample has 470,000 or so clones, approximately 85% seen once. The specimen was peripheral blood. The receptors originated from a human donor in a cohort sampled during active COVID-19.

This CDR3 is CASSPPPLADEQFF. In DNA form, the CDR3 reads TGTGCCAGCAGCCCGCCACCGCTAGCGGACGAGCAGTTCTTC. The chain carries TRBV14 and TRBJ2-1, with TRBD2 identical over 7 bases. The CDR3 has 14 amino acids. Germline V CDR1 and CDR2: SGHDN, FVKESK. J lost 10 bases, V lost 4 bases, and 10 bases had no gene match.

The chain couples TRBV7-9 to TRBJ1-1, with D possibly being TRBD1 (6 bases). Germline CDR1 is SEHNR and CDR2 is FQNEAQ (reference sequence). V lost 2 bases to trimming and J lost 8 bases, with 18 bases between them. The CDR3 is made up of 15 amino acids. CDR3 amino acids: CASSLKGRGITEAFF. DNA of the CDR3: TGTGCCAGCAGCTTAAAAGGCAGGGGTATAACCGAAGCTTTCTTT.

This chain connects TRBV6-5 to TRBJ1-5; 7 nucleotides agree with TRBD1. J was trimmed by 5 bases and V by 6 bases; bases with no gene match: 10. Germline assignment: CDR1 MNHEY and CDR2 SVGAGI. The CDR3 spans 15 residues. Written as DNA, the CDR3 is TGTGCCAGCAGGCAGAGACAGGGTGACTATCAGCCCCAGCATTTT. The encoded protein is CASRQRQGDYQPQHF.

The CDR3 region is CASSPRQVRGYTF. CDR3 sequence (DNA): TGTGCCAGCTCTCCCCGGCAGGTCCGCGGCTACACCTTC. The chain recombines TRBV9 with TRBJ1-2; D is uncertain. Trimming removed 7 bases at V and 8 bases at J, with 18 bases between. CDR1 SGDLS and CDR2 YYNGEE come from the germline V gene. The CDR3 runs 13 residues. Combining the CDR3 with reference TRBV9 and TRBJ1-2 gives the whole variable domain DSGVTQTPKHLITATGQRVTLRCSPRSGDLSVYWYQQSLDQGLQFLIQYYNGEERAKGNILERFSAQQFPDLHSELNLSSLELGDSALYFCASSPRQVRGYTFGSGTRLTVV.

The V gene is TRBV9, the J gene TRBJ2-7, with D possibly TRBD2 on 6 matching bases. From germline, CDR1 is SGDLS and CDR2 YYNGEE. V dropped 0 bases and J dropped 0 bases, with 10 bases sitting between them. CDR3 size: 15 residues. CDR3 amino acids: CASSVGGLASYEQYF. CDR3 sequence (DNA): TGTGCCAGCAGCGTAGGGGGACTGGCCTCCTACGAGCAGTACTTC.

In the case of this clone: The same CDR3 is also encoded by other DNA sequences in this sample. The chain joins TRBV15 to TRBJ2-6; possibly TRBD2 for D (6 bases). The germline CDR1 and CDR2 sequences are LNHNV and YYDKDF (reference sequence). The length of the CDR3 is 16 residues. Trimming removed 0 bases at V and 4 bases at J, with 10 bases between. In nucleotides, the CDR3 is TGTGCCACCAGCAGAGATCGGGAGTCCGGGGCCAACGTCCTGACTTTC. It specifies CATSRDRESGANVLTF.

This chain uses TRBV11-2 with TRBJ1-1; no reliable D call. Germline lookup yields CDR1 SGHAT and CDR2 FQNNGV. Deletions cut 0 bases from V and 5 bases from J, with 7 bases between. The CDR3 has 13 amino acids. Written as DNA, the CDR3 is TGTGCCAGCAGCTTAGATCTTAGAACTGAAGCTTTCTTT. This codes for CASSLDLRTEAFF.

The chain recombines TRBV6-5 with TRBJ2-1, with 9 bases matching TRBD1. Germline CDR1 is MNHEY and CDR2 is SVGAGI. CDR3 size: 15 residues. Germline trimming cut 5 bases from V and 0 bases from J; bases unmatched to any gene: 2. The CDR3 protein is CASSTDRGSYNEQFF. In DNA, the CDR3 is TGTGCCAGCAGTACGGACAGGGGCTCCTACAATGAGCAGTTCTTC.

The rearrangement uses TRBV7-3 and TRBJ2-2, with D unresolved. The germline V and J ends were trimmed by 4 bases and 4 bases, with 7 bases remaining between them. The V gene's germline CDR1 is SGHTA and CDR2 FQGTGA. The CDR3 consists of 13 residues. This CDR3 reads CASSSDFTGELFF. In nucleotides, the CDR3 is TGTGCCAGCAGCTCTGACTTCACCGGGGAGCTGTTTTTT.

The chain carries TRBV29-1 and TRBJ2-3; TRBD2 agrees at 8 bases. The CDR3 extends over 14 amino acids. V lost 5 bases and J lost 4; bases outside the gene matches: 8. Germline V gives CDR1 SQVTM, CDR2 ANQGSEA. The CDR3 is CSVPGGPISDTQYF. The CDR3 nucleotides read TGCAGCGTTCCGGGAGGGCCCATCTCAGATACGCAGTATTTT.

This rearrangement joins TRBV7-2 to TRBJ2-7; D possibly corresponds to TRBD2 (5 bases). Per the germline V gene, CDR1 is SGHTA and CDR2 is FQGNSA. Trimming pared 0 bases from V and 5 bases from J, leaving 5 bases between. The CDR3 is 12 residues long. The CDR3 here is CASSLASDEQYF. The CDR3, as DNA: TGTGCCAGCAGCTTAGCTAGCGACGAGCAGTACTTC.

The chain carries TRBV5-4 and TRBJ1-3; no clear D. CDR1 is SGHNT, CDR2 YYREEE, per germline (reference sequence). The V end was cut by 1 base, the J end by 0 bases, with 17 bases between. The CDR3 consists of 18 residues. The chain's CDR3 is CASSLIGGRPSSGNTIYF. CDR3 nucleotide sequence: TGTGCCAGCAGCTTGATAGGAGGGCGCCCGAGCTCTGGAAACACCATATATTTT.

The CDR3 DNA reads as TGTGCCAGCAGTTACCCCGACCGCCCTGTAAGCGGGGAGACCCAGTACTTC. Translation gives CASSYPDRPVSGETQYF. This chain joins TRBV6-2 or TRBV6-3 and TRBJ2-5; a possible D gene is TRBD2 (6 bases). This CDR3 is 17 amino acids long. The V end lost 2 bases, the J end lost 5 bases, and 21 bases lay between the germline ends. The germline CDR1 and CDR2 sequences are MNHEY and SVGEGT.

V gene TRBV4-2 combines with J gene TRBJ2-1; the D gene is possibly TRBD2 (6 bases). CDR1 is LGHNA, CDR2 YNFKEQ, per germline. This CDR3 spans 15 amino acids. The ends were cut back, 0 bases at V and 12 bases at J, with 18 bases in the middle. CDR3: CASSQDGDWSRGQFF. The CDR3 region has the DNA TGTGCCAGCAGCCAAGATGGGGACTGGAGTCGGGGGCAGTTCTTC.

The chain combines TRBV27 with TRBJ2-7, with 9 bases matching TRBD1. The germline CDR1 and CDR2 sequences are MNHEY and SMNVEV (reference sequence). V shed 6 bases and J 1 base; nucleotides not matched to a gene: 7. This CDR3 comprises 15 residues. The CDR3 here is CASRIGQGNSYEQYF. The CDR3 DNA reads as TGTGCCAGCAGAATCGGACAGGGGAATTCCTACGAGCAGTACTTC.

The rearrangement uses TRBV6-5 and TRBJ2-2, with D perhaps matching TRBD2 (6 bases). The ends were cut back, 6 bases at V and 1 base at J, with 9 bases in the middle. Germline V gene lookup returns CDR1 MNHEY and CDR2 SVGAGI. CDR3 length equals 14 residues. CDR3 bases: TGTGCCAGCAGCGGGACTCGGAACACCGGGGAGCTGTTTTTT. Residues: CASSGTRNTGELFF.

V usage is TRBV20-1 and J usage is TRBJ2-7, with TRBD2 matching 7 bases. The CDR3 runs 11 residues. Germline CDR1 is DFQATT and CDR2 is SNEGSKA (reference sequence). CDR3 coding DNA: TGCAGCTACCGGCGGGAGAGCGAGCAGTACTTC. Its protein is CSYRRESEQYF.

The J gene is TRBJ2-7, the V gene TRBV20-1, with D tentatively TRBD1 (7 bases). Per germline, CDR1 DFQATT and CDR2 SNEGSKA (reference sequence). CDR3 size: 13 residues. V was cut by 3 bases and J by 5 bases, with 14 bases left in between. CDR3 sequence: CSASQGGQNEQYF. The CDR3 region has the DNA TGCAGTGCTAGTCAGGGGGGCCAGAACGAGCAGTACTTC.

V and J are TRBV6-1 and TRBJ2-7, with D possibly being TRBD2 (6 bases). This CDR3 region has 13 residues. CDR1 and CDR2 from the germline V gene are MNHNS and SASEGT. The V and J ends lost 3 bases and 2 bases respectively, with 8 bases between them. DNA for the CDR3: TGTGCCAGCAGTGAGCGGGGAACCTACGAGCAGTACTTC. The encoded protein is CASSERGTYEQYF.

The CDR3 nucleotides are TGTGCCAGCAGCCTCTTTCCGGACTCGAGCACAGATACGCAGTATTTT. It specifies CASSLFPDSSTDTQYF. This chain links TRBV28 with TRBJ2-3; possibly TRBD2 for D (5 bases). The V end was cut by 6 bases, the J end by 0 bases, with 16 bases between. The CDR3 is 16 residues long. From germline, CDR1 is MDHEN and CDR2 SYDVKM.

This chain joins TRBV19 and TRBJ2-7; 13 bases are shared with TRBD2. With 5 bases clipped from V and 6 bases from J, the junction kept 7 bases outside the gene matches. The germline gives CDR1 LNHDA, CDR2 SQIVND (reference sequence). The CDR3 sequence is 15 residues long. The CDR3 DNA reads TGTGCCAGTAGTCCAGGACTAGCGGGAGTGACCGAGCAGTACTTC. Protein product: CASSPGLAGVTEQYF.

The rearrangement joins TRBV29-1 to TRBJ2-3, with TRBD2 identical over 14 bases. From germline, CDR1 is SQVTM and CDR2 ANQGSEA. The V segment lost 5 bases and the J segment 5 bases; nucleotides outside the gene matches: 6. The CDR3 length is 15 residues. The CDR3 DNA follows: TGCAGCGTTCTGGGACTAGCGGGGGAGGGAGATACGCAGTATTTT. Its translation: CSVLGLAGEGDTQYF.

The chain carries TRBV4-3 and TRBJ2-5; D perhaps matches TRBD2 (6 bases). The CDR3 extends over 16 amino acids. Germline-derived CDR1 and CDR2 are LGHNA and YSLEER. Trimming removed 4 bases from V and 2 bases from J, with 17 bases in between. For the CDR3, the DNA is TGCGCCAGCAGCCCTCTGCGGGGTGAGATACAAGAGACCCAGTACTTC. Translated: CASSPLRGEIQETQYF.

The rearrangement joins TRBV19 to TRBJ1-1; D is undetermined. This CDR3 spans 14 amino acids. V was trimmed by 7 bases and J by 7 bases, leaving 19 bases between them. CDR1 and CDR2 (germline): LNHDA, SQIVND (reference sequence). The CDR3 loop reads CASISSLRQDEAFF. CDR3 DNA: TGTGCCAGTATAAGCAGTCTCCGCCAGGATGAAGCTTTCTTT.

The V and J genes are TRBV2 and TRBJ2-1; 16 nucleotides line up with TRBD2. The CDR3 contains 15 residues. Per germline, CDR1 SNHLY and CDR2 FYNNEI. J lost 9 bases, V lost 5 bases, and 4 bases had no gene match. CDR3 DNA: TGTGCCAGCAGTTGGGGGACTAGCGGGAGGGGTGAGCAGTTCTTC. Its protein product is CASSWGTSGRGEQFF.

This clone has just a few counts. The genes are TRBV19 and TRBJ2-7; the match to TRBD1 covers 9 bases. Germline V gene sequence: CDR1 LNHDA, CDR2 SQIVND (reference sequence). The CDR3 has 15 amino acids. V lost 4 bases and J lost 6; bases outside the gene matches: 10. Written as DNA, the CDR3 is TGTGCCAGTAGTAGGACAGGGGTCCTCCTAACCGAGCAGTACTTC. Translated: CASSRTGVLLTEQYF.

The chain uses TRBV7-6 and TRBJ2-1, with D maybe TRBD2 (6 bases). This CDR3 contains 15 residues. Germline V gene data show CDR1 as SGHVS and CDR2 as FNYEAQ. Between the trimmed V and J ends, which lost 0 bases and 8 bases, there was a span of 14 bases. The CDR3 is CASSLADGRDYEQFF. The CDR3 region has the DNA TGTGCCAGCAGCTTAGCAGACGGGCGGGACTATGAGCAGTTCTTC. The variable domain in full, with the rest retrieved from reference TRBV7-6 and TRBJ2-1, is GAGVSQSPRYKVTKRGQDVALRCDPISGHVSLYWYRQALGQGPEFLTYFNYEAQQDKSGLPNDRFSAERPEGSISTLTIQRTEQRDSAMYRCASSLADGRDYEQFFGPGTRLTVL.

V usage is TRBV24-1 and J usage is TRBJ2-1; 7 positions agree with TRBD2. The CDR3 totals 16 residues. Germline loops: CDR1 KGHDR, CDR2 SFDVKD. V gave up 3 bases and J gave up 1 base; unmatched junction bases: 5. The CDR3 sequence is CATSDADSGSYNEQFF. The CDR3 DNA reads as TGTGCCACCAGTGATGCCGATAGCGGGTCCTACAATGAGCAGTTCTTC.

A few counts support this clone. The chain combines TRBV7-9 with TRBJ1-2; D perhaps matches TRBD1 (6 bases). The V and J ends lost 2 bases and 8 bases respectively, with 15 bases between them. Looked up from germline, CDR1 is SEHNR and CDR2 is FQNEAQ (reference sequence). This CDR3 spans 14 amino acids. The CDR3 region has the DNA TGTGCCAGCAGCTTATCCCCACCAGGGGTAGGCTACACCTTC. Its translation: CASSLSPPGVGYTF.